Listed below are T cell receptor beta chains from one sample, sequenced in a study of T cell responses to AZD1222 COVID-19 vaccine. Clones were sequenced by immunoSEQ multiplex PCR, and TCRdb holds only the in-frame ones, with some missing. The table includes 100,000 to 120,000 clones, around 90% detected once. The sequences come from peripheral blood, collected on day 0 of AZD1222 vaccination. These receptors were collected from an adult in good health. Both conserved end residues are part of each CDR3. D genes are given only for firm matches. A row's size may be missing; if present it is once, few, many or a size class.

D gene,clone size,V gene,J gene,CDR3 DNA,CDR3 protein
NA,NA,TRBV7-5,TRBJ1-5,TGTGCCAGGGGGATTCATAGCAATCAGCCCCAGCATTTT,CARGIHSNQPQHF
NA,NA,TRBV18,TRBJ2-3,TGTGCCAGCTCACCTTTGGTGAATGTAGGGGGGCCTGGCACAGATACGCAGTATTTT,CASSPLVNVGGPGTDTQYF
NA,NA,TRBV24-1,TRBJ2-5,TGTGCCACCAGTGACCCCGGGAGCGGGGAGACCCAGTACTTC,CATSDPGSGETQYF
TRBD1,NA,TRBV6-1,TRBJ2-7,TGTGCCAGCAGTGAGGGACAGGGGTTCGCCGAGCAGTACTTC,CASSEGQGFAEQYF
NA,NA,TRBV7-3,TRBJ2-5,TGTGCCAGCAGCTTAATGCCCGGCGACGAGACCCAGTACTTC,CASSLMPGDETQYF
TRBD2,NA,TRBV5-1,TRBJ2-2,TGCGCCAGCAGCCTCCCTAGCGGGAGGGCCGGAACCGGGGAGCTGTTTTTT,CASSLPSGRAGTGELFF
TRBD1,NA,TRBV4-1,TRBJ2-1,TGCGCCAGCAGACAGGGGGGCTCCTACAATGAGCAGTTCTTC,CASRQGGSYNEQFF
TRBD1,NA,TRBV6-1,TRBJ1-1,TGTGCCAGCAGTGAGGGCCGGGACAGGGTGGTCAGGACTGAAGCTTTCTTT,CASSEGRDRVVRTEAFF
NA,NA,TRBV5-1,TRBJ1-5,TGCGCCAGCAGCCCGGGGACGGGGAACCTTCAGCCCCAGCATTTT,CASSPGTGNLQPQHF
TRBD1,NA,TRBV6-1,TRBJ1-2,TGTGCCAGCAGTGAAGCGCATTTAGGACAGGGAGGCTACACCTTC,CASSEAHLGQGGYTF
NA,NA,TRBV5-1,TRBJ1-1,TGCGCCAGCAGCCAAGACGACGGCGGGAGAACTTTCTTT,CASSQDDGGRTFF
TRBD1,NA,TRBV29-1,TRBJ2-5,TGCAGCGGACGTCTCTCGACAGGGGTTGAGACCCAGTACTTC,CSGRLSTGVETQYF
TRBD1,few,TRBV19,TRBJ1-2,TGTGCCAGTGGGGACAGGGACTATGGCTACACCTTC,CASGDRDYGYTF
NA,medium-sized,TRBV10-3,TRBJ1-6,TGTGCCATCCAGAGGGAGAGTAATTCACCCCTCCACTTT,CAIQRESNSPLHF
TRBD1,NA,TRBV6-1,TRBJ2-7,TGTGCCAGCAGTGAGGGACAGGGGGCCTTCTACGAGCAGTACTTC,CASSEGQGAFYEQYF
NA,NA,TRBV3-1/TRBV3-2,TRBJ1-4,TGTGCCAGCAGCTTCCTTAACCAGGGTAATGAAAAACTGTTTTTT,CASSFLNQGNEKLFF
TRBD2,NA,TRBV5-1,TRBJ2-7,TGCGCCAGCAGCACAGGGACTAGCGGGAGGATCCACGAGCAGTACTTC,CASSTGTSGRIHEQYF
TRBD1,NA,TRBV29-1,TRBJ2-4,TGCAGCGGGATGAGGACAGGGGGTAACATTCAGTACTTC,CSGMRTGGNIQYF
NA,NA,TRBV28,TRBJ1-1,TGTGCCAGCAGTTTCGGAGGCGGGAACACTGAAGCTTTCTTT,CASSFGGGNTEAFF
NA,NA,TRBV27,TRBJ2-1,TGTGCCAGCTGCCCCCGGGCAGGAACCTACAATGAGCAGTTCTTC,CASCPRAGTYNEQFF
NA,NA,TRBV29-1,TRBJ1-5,TGCAGCGTTGGGGGGGGCGCAGACCAGCCCCAGCATTTT,CSVGGGADQPQHF
NA,NA,TRBV12-3/TRBV12-4,TRBJ2-7,TGTGCCAGCACCGTGGGCCGAGGCTACGAGCAGTACTTC,CASTVGRGYEQYF
TRBD1,NA,TRBV7-2,TRBJ1-1,TGTGCCAGCAGCTTAGAGGCAGGGGGGGTTGGCACTGAAGCTTTCTTT,CASSLEAGGVGTEAFF
TRBD1,NA,TRBV7-8,TRBJ1-6,TGTGCCAGCAGCTTACAAGCCGGGACAGCTGCCTATAATTCACCCCTCCACTTT,CASSLQAGTAAYNSPLHF
NA,NA,TRBV3-1/TRBV3-2,TRBJ1-2,TGTGCCAGCAGCCAAGGTGGGGCCCCGGGCTATGGCTACACCTTC,CASSQGGAPGYGYTF
NA,NA,TRBV6-2/TRBV6-3,TRBJ2-2,TGTGCCAGCAGCCCTGGACTGGGCCGGGGCACCGGGGAGCTGTTTTTT,CASSPGLGRGTGELFF
TRBD2,NA,TRBV9,TRBJ2-2,TGTGCCAGCAACACGGGACTAGCTTTTACCGGGGAGCTGTTTTTT,CASNTGLAFTGELFF
TRBD2,NA,TRBV3-1/TRBV3-2,TRBJ2-1,TGTGCCAGCAGCCAAGTTGTTCCGACTAGCGGGGGAGGAAATGAGCAGTTCTTC,CASSQVVPTSGGGNEQFF
TRBD1,NA,TRBV19,TRBJ1-5,TGTGCCAGTAGTATACCCCGACAGGGGAGCAATCAGCCCCAGCATTTT,CASSIPRQGSNQPQHF
NA,NA,TRBV15,TRBJ2-3,TGTGCCACCAGCAGAGATTTTCCCCTGGGGAGCGGGAGCACAGATACGCAGTATTTT,CATSRDFPLGSGSTDTQYF
NA,NA,TRBV9,TRBJ2-3,TGTGCCAGCAGCGTAGCAGCCAGGGTTAGCACAGATACGCAGTATTTT,CASSVAARVSTDTQYF
NA,NA,TRBV11-2,TRBJ2-1,TGTGCCAGCAGCGCGACTCGGAATGAGCAGTTCTTC,CASSATRNEQFF
NA,few,TRBV5-4,TRBJ1-6,TGTGCCAGCAGCTTGGGACATTCCAATTCACCCCTCCACTTT,CASSLGHSNSPLHF
TRBD1,NA,TRBV7-3,TRBJ2-3,TGTGCCAGCAGTCGGACAGGGGGACGCACAGATACGCAGTATTTT,CASSRTGGRTDTQYF
NA,once,TRBV7-3,TRBJ2-1,TGTGCCAGCAGCTTATCCCCTACTCTTCAGGCCGAGCAGTTCTTC,CASSLSPTLQAEQFF
NA,once,TRBV27,TRBJ2-3,TGTGCCAGCGGTCTTGAAAGCACGCAGTATTTT,CASGLESTQYF
NA,NA,TRBV6-4,TRBJ2-3,TGTGCCAGCAGTGCGGATAGCACAGATACGCAGTATTTT,CASSADSTDTQYF
NA,NA,TRBV19,TRBJ1-1,TGTGCCAGTAGTATTCAGCCAGAAGACACTGAAGCTTTCTTT,CASSIQPEDTEAFF
TRBD2,NA,TRBV7-2,TRBJ2-1,TGTGCCAGCAGCTTCACCGGGGGGATAAATGAGCAGTTCTTC,CASSFTGGINEQFF
TRBD1,NA,TRBV14,TRBJ2-1,TGTGCCAGCAGCCCACTCCCGGGACAGGCGACGGAAAGCTCCTACAATGAGCAGTTCTTC,CASSPLPGQATESSYNEQFF